The rows below give T cell receptor beta chains drawn from one sample of a study of cytomegalovirus exposure and HLA in healthy donors. Clones were sequenced by immunoSEQ multiplex PCR, and TCRdb holds only the in-frame ones, with some missing. The sample has 90,000 to 100,000 clones; over 85% are singletons. Sequenced input: PBMCs. These receptors originate from a woman between 25 and 40 years old in good health and CMV-seropositive. CDR3s include the opening cysteine and the closing phenylalanine or tryptophan. A D gene is named only where the DNA matches it firmly. The size field is filled for only some rows; it gives once, few, many or a size class.

J | D | V | length | size | DNA | CDR3
TRBJ2-1 | TRBD2 | TRBV18 | 16 | . | TGTGCCAGCTCACCCCCCGGGACTAGCGGGTTAGGTGAGCAGTTCTTC | CASSPPGTSGLGEQFF
TRBJ2-1 | TRBD2 | TRBV7-6 | 15 | . | TGTGCCAGCAGCTTAGTAGCGGGAGGTTTAGGGGAGCAGTTCTTC | CASSLVAGGLGEQFF
TRBJ2-3 | . | TRBV9 | 15 | . | TGTGCCAGCAGCCTCAGACACCAGGGTACAGATACGCAGTATTTT | CASSLRHQGTDTQYF
TRBJ1-2 | . | TRBV7-9 | 16 | . | TGTGCCAGCAGTTCTCTACCAGCAGGGTATGAGGATGGCTACACCTTC | CASSSLPAGYEDGYTF
TRBJ1-1 | . | TRBV9 | 14 | . | TGTGCCAGCAGCGCGGGAGGTCAGAACACTGAAGCTTTCTTT | CASSAGGQNTEAFF
TRBJ2-7 | . | TRBV6-6 | 15 | . | TGTGCCAGCAGTTACTCGAAGAGACAGGACTACGAGCAGTACTTC | CASSYSKRQDYEQYF
TRBJ2-1 | TRBD2 | TRBV29-1 | 16 | once | TGCAGCGTTGAAGCTAGGGGACTAGCGGGAGGTAATGAGCAGTTCTTC | CSVEARGLAGGNEQFF
TRBJ1-2 | . | TRBV6-5 | 15 | . | TGTGCCAGCAGTACCGGGGGGGGGACTAACTATGGCTACACCTTC | CASSTGGGTNYGYTF
TRBJ2-3 | . | TRBV4-3 | 13 | . | TGCGCCAGCAGCCAAGATACCAGGGCGTCGCAGTATTTT | CASSQDTRASQYF
TRBJ2-3 | . | TRBV6-5 | 11 | . | TGTGCCAGCAGACGGAGTGATACGCAGTATTTT | CASRRSDTQYF
TRBJ2-5 | TRBD1 | TRBV5-6 | 14 | . | TGTGCCAGCAGCCGGACAGGGGGCGACGAGACCCAGTACTTC | CASSRTGGDETQYF
TRBJ2-5 | TRBD2 | TRBV5-5 | 15 | . | TGTGCCAGCAGCTTGGAGGGCGGGAGGCAAGAGACCCAGTACTTC | CASSLEGGRQETQYF
TRBJ2-5 | . | TRBV6-6 | 12 | . | TGTGCCAGCAGTTATGGGGGGGAGACCCAGTACTTC | CASSYGGETQYF
TRBJ1-1 | TRBD1 | TRBV7-2 | 14 | . | TGTGCCAGCAGCTTACGGACAGGAAACAGTGAAGCTTTCTTT | CASSLRTGNSEAFF
TRBJ1-3 | TRBD1 | TRBV6-1 | 15 | . | TGTGCCAGCAGTGACACCGGGACAGGGGGAAACACCATATATTTT | CASSDTGTGGNTIYF
TRBJ2-2 | . | TRBV6-1 | 12 | . | TGTGCCAGCACCAGGATGGGCGGGGAGCTGTTTTTT | CASTRMGGELFF
TRBJ2-7 | TRBD2 | TRBV6-1 | 16 | . | TGTGCCAGCAGTGAAAACCGTAGCGGGAGGGCCAGCGAGCAGTACTTC | CASSENRSGRASEQYF
TRBJ2-1 | . | TRBV2 | 13 | . | TGTGCCTCGCATCGCTACCTCTACAATGAGCAGTTCTTC | CASHRYLYNEQFF
TRBJ1-1 | . | TRBV27 | 13 | . | TGTGCCAGCAGATCGAACAGGAACACTGAAGCTTTCTTT | CASRSNRNTEAFF
TRBJ2-5 | TRBD2 | TRBV7-2 | 17 | . | TGTGCCAGCAGCTTGGGACTAGCGGTCCTTGGGCAAGAGACCCAGTACTTC | CASSLGLAVLGQETQYF
TRBJ1-2 | . | TRBV7-2 | 14 | . | TGTGCCAGCAGCTTAGTGGGAGGGAACTATGGCTACACCTTC | CASSLVGGNYGYTF
TRBJ2-1 | . | TRBV7-3 | 11 | . | TGTGCCAGCAGCCGGGGTGGAGAGCAGTTCTTC | CASSRGGEQFF
TRBJ1-1 | . | TRBV5-6 | 15 | . | TGTGCCAGCACCACTAGTCTGCATGTGAACACTGAAGCTTTCTTT | CASTTSLHVNTEAFF
TRBJ2-7 | TRBD1 | TRBV23-1 | 15 | . | TGCGCCATCACGCCCAAGCGGGACAGGGGACACGAGCAGTACTTC | CAITPKRDRGHEQYF
TRBJ2-3 | . | TRBV5-4 | 17 | . | TGTGCCAGCAGCCTGATCGGGGTAGCGTCTAGCACAGATACGCAGTATTTT | CASSLIGVASSTDTQYF
TRBJ1-3 | . | TRBV7-9 | 15 | . | TGTGCCAGCAGCTTAGGGGGGCGACGGTGGAACACCATATATTTT | CASSLGGRRWNTIYF
TRBJ2-5 | TRBD2 | TRBV27 | 16 | . | TGTGCCAGCAGTTTATATGGTAGCGGGAGTAAAGAGACCCAGTACTTC | CASSLYGSGSKETQYF
TRBJ2-1 | . | TRBV7-3 | 14 | . | TGTGCCAGCAGCTTTCCAGGCCGCACCAATGAGCAGTTCTTC | CASSFPGRTNEQFF
TRBJ2-7 | . | TRBV6-1 | 11 | . | TGTGCCAGCAGTGAAAGGGGACAACAGTACTTC | CASSERGQQYF